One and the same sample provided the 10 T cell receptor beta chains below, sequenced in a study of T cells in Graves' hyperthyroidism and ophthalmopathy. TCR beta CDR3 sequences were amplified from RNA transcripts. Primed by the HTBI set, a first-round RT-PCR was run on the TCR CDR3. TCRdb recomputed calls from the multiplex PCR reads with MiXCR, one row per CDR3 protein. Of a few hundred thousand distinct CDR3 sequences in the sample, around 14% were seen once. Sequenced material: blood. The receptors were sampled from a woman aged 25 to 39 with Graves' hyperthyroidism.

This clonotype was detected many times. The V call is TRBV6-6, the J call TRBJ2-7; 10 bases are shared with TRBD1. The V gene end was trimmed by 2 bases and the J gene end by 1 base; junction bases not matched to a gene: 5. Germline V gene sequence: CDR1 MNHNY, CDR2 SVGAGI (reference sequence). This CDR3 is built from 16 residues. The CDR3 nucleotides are TGTGCCAGCAGTTACGAGGGACAGGGGTTTTCCTACGAGCAGTACTTC. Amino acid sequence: CASSYEGQGFSYEQYF.

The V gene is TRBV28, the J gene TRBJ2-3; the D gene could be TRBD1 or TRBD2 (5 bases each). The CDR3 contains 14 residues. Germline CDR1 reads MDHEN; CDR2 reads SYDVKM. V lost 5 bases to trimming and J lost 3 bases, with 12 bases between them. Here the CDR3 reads CASSQGVRTDTQYF. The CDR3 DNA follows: TGTGCCAGCAGTCAGGGAGTGAGAACAGATACGCAGTATTTT.

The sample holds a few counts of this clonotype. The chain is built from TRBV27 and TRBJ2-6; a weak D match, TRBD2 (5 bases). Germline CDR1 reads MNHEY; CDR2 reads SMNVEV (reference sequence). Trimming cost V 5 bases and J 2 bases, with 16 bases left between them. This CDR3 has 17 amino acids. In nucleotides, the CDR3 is TGTGCCAGCAGTCCCTTAGTGGGAGCGCCTGGGGCCAACGTCCTGACTTTC. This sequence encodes CASSPLVGAPGANVLTF.

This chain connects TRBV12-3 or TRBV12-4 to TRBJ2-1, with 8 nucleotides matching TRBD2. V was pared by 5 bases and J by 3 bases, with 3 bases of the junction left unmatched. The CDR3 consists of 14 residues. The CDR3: CASSSGSVYNEQFF. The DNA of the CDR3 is TGTGCCAGCAGTAGCGGGAGTGTCTACAATGAGCAGTTCTTC.

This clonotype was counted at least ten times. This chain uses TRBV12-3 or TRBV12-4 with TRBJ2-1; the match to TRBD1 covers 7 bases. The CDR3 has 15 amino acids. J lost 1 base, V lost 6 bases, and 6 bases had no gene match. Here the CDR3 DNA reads TGTGCCAGCAGCGGGACAGCCGAATCCTACAATGAGCAGTTCTTC. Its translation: CASSGTAESYNEQFF.

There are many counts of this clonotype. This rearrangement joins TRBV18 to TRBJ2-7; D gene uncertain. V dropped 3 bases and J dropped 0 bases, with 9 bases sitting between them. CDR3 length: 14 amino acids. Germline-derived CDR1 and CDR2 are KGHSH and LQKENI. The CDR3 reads CASSPLTDSYEQYF. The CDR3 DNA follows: TGTGCCAGCTCACCGTTAACGGACTCCTACGAGCAGTACTTC.

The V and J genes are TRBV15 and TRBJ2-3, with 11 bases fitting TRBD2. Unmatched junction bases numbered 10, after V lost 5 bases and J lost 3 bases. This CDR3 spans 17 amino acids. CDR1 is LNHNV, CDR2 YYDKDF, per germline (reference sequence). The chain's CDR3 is CATSGPLTSGSTDTQYF. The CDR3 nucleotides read TGTGCCACCAGCGGACCGTTAACTAGCGGGAGTACAGATACGCAGTATTTT.

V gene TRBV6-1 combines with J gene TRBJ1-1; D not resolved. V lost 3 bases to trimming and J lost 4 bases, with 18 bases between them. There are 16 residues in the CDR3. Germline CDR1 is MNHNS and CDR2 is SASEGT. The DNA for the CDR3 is TGTGCCAGCAGTGAGTCGTTCTCGGCAGCGGGCACTGAAGCTTTCTTT. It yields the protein CASSESFSAAGTEAFF.

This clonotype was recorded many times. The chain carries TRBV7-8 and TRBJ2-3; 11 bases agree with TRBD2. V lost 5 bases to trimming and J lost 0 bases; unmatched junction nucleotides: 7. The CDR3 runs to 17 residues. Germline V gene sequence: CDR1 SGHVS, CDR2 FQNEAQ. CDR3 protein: CASSVQLAGASTDTQYF. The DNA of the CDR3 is TGTGCCAGCAGCGTACAACTAGCGGGAGCAAGCACAGATACGCAGTATTTT. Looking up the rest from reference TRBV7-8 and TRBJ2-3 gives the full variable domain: GAGVSQSPRYKVAKRGQDVALRCDPISGHVSLFWYQQALGQGPEFLTYFQNEAQLDKSGLPSDRFFAERPEGSVSTLKIQRTQQEDSAVYLCASSVQLAGASTDTQYFGPGTRLTVL.

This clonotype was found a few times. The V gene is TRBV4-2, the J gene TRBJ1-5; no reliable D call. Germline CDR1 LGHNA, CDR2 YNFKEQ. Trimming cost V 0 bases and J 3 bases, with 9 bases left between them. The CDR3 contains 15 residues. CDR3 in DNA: TGTGCCAGCAGCCAAGAGAGGGCAGCCAATCAGCCCCAGCATTTT. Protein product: CASSQERAANQPQHF.